This TCR beta chain stems from a study of memory CD4+ T cells and cytomegalovirus serostatus. Study context: Healthy Belgian adult donors included nine or ten CMV-positive and fewer than 25 CMV-negative people.

Measured with immunoSEQ multiplex PCR; TCRdb has only the in-frame clones, and not every one. The sample has 50,000 or so clones; around 78% are singletons. The V gene's germline CDR1 is MDHEN and CDR2 SYDVKM. This CDR3 region has 15 residues. V lost 3 bases, J lost 5 bases, and 4 bases stayed unmatched. Findings and limits, study-wide: Repertoires predicted CMV serostatus with median bootstrapped AUC of about 0.95. Suggested: most of the CMV-linked TCR signature lies in CD4+ memory cells.

A word on this clone: Antigen: not known.

Single viable CD3+CD4+CD8-CD45RO+ cells were sorted as the memory CD4+ T cells. Serostatus was set by detecting CMV pp150, pp28, p38, p52 IgG. The J gene is TRBJ1-6, the V gene TRBV28, with TRBD1 matching over 7 bases. Input material: memory CD4+ T cells from blood. This TCR was recovered from an adult in good health and CMV-seronegative. CDR3 sequence: CASSLIQGNNSPLHF. In nucleotides, the CDR3 is TGTGCCAGCAGTTTGATACAGGGGAATAATTCACCCCTCCACTTT. The whole variable domain, filled in from reference TRBV28 and TRBJ1-6, reads DVKVTQSSRYLVKRTGEKVFLECVQDMDHENMFWYRQDPGLGLRLIYFSYDVKMKEKGDIPEGYSVSREKKERFSLILESASTNQTSMYLCASSLIQGNNSPLHFGNGTRLTVT.